This TCR beta chain is drawn from a study of blood T cell repertoires in COVID-19. Per the original data handling: Estimation of nucleated cell counts relied on the amplification of reference gene primers. The table came from immunoSEQ multiplex PCR; TCRdb's copy has only in-frame clones and leaves some out. V and J calls plus clone size are reproduced from that table; the DNA served to infer D and trimming. The sample yields under 200,000 clones, more than 75% seen once. This CDR3 contains 15 residues. V lost 0 bases, J lost 6 bases, and 13 bases lay in between. Germline lookup yields CDR1 LNHNV and CDR2 YYDKDF (reference sequence).

The rearrangement uses TRBV15 and TRBJ2-3, with D perhaps matching TRBD1 (5 bases). The source is a man aged 50-59 years who had recovered from COVID-19. The sample consisted of peripheral blood. The CDR3: CATSRDFLDIDTQYF. CDR3 in DNA: TGTGCCACCAGCAGAGATTTCCTGGACATCGATACGCAGTATTTT.